This entry lists 8 T cell receptor beta chains sequenced from one sample in a study of blood T cell repertoires in COVID-19. The method was immunoSEQ multiplex PCR; TCRdb's version includes in-frame clones alone and lacks a portion of them. The sample holds roughly 200,000 clones, about 88% seen once. Input material: peripheral blood. The receptor set was obtained from a man between 60 and 75 years old with acute or convalescent COVID-19.

The chain is built from TRBV5-5 and TRBJ2-1; TRBD2 matches 12 bases. CDR3 length: 18 residues. After removal of 4 bases from V and 6 bases from J, the junction contained 14 bases not matched to a gene. CDR1 SGHKS and CDR2 YYEKEE come from the germline V gene (reference sequence). The DNA of the CDR3 is TGTGCCAGCAGCCGAGAGGGCCTGACTAGCGGGGGCCCCAATGAGCAGTTCTTC. As protein: CASSREGLTSGGPNEQFF.

The chain links TRBV9 to TRBJ1-6, with TRBD1 as a possible D gene (6 bases). The CDR3 has 14 residues. Looked up from germline, CDR1 is SGDLS and CDR2 is YYNGEE. V dropped 3 bases and J dropped 11 bases, with 15 bases sitting between them. CDR3 in DNA: TGTGCCAGCAGCGCCGTACAGGGAAGGGCACCCCTCCACTTT. Encoded protein: CASSAVQGRAPLHF.

The rearrangement links TRBV12-3 or TRBV12-4 to TRBJ2-3; TRBD1 matches at 7 bases. The CDR3 is made up of 13 amino acids. J gave up 11 bases and V 2 bases, and 7 bases lay outside the gene matches. CDR3 DNA: TGTGCCAGCAGTTTAAACAGGGGTTGGGGGCAGTATTTT. Its translation: CASSLNRGWGQYF.

This sequence joins TRBV3-1 (or the pseudogene TRBV3-2) and TRBJ2-1; possible D gene TRBD2, 6 bases. V dropped 2 bases and J dropped 8 bases, with 13 bases sitting between them. Germline CDR1 reads LGHDT; CDR2 reads YNNKEL (reference sequence). The CDR3 is 14 amino acids. The CDR3 loop reads CASSQIGQRDEQFF. In nucleotides, the CDR3 is TGTGCCAGCAGCCAAATTGGGCAGCGGGATGAGCAGTTCTTC.

The chain couples TRBV2 to TRBJ2-5, with 7 bases matching TRBD2. V was clipped by 0 bases and J by 3 bases; unmatched bases: 10. Germline-derived CDR1 and CDR2 are SNHLY and FYNNEI. This CDR3 contains 17 residues. DNA of the CDR3: TGTGCCAGCAGTGAAGCGTCGGCTAGCGCGGGGGAAGAGACCCAGTACTTC. It translates to CASSEASASAGEETQYF.

V is TRBV18 and J is TRBJ1-1, with D hard to call. Trimming left V 2 bases short and J 0 bases short, with 10 bases between. In germline, CDR1 is KGHSH, CDR2 LQKENI. This CDR3 contains 15 residues. The CDR3 is CASSPEVVLNTEAFF. CDR3 nucleotides: TGTGCCAGCTCACCAGAGGTGGTTCTGAACACTGAAGCTTTCTTT.

In this sample, this clone turned up once. The genes are TRBV11-2 and TRBJ2-7; TRBD2 matches at 9 bases. V lost 5 bases to trimming and J lost 4 bases; unmatched junction nucleotides: 9. This CDR3 has 15 amino acids. In germline, CDR1 is SGHAT, CDR2 FQNNGV. Here the CDR3 DNA reads TGTGCCAGCAGCCCCGGTGATAGCGGGGGTTACGAGCAGTACTTC. It yields the protein CASSPGDSGGYEQYF. Combining the CDR3 with reference TRBV11-2 and TRBJ2-7 gives the whole variable domain EAGVAQSPRYKIIEKRQSVAFWCNPISGHATLYWYQQILGQGPKLLIQFQNNGVVDDSQLPKDRFSAERLKGVDSTLKIQPAKLEDSAVYLCASSPGDSGGYEQYFGPGTRLTVT.

This clone was seen a handful of times. This rearrangement joins TRBV10-2 to TRBJ2-2; TRBD1 agrees at 10 bases. J gave up 5 bases and V 3 bases, and 3 bases lay outside the gene matches. CDR1 and CDR2 from the germline V gene are WSHSY and SAAADI. The CDR3 totals 15 residues. The CDR3 DNA is TGCGCCAGCAGTGACGGACAGGGGGGAACCGGGGAGCTGTTTTTT. This sequence encodes CASSDGQGGTGELFF.